The 22 T cell receptor beta chains listed next were all sequenced from one sample in a study of cytomegalovirus exposure and HLA in healthy donors. Both 60 Vbeta primers and 13 Jbeta primers went into the PCR. Assay: immunoSEQ multiplex PCR; the TCRdb copy retains only in-frame clones and omits some. The repertoire holds around 210,000 clones, with about 88% as singletons. The source material was PBMCs. The receptor set was obtained from a girl aged 2 to 9 in good health and CMV-seronegative.

The chain has TRBV5-1 and TRBJ2-1, with D maybe TRBD1 (6 bases). In germline, CDR1 is SGHRS, CDR2 YFSETQ. The CDR3 sequence is 13 residues long. Trimming cost V 3 bases and J 7 bases, with 11 bases left between them. The CDR3 DNA sequence: TGCGCCAGCAGCTGGTACAGGGAAAATGAGCAGTTCTTC. Protein sequence: CASSWYRENEQFF.

This chain connects TRBV6-1 to TRBJ2-7, with 9 bases matching TRBD2. The CDR3 is 14 amino acids. Germline CDR1 reads MNHNS; CDR2 reads SASEGT. J lost 4 bases, V lost 10 bases, and 11 bases had no gene match. CDR3 sequence (DNA): TGTGCCACATGCTTAGCGGGAGTGGGATACGAGCAGTACTTC. Its protein product is CATCLAGVGYEQYF.

This chain connects TRBV5-6 to TRBJ1-4, with 8 bases identical to TRBD1. The CDR3 covers 16 residues. With V trimmed by 1 base and J by 5 bases, 7 bases remained unmatched. The germline V gene encodes CDR1 SGHDT and CDR2 YYEEEE. CDR3 coding DNA: TGTGCCAGCAGCTTGTTACAGGGGGGCCAAAATGAAAAACTGTTTTTT. It yields the protein CASSLLQGGQNEKLFF.

This clone was observed a few times. This chain links TRBV29-1 with TRBJ2-1; TRBD2 agrees at 7 bases. CDR3 length equals 13 residues. V trimming: 6 bases; J trimming: 4 bases; junction bases outside the gene matches: 6. Germline V gene data show CDR1 as SQVTM and CDR2 as ANQGSEA. CDR3 sequence: CSVRGDAYNEQFF. CDR3 in DNA: TGCAGCGTCCGGGGGGACGCTTACAATGAGCAGTTCTTC.

This clone turned up a few times. J is TRBJ1-1 and V is TRBV30; TRBD1 is a possible D gene (5 bases). The germline V gene has CDR1 GTSNPN and CDR2 SVGIG (reference sequence). The CDR3 sequence is 14 residues long. Deletions cut 0 bases from V and 1 base from J, with 9 bases between. This CDR3 is CAWSVQGGNTEAFF. DNA of the CDR3: TGTGCCTGGAGTGTTCAGGGAGGGAACACTGAAGCTTTCTTT.

Comment on this clone: Compared with germline, one end of the junction differs, possibly owing to a read error. The CDR3 sequence: CARQGARGVWLANEKLFF. DNA of the CDR3: TGCGCAAGACAGGGGGCCAGAGGAGTATGGCTTGCTAATGAAAAACTGTTTTTT. The rearrangement uses TRBV2 and TRBJ1-4; 10 bases align to TRBD1. CDR3 length equals 18 residues. Germline V lookup: CDR1 SNHLY, CDR2 FYNNEI.

The chain has TRBV5-1 and TRBJ2-3; 13 bases line up with TRBD2. The CDR3 is 16 amino acids. V shed 0 bases, J shed 5 bases, and the junction held 3 bases outside the gene matches. Germline V gene lookup returns CDR1 SGHRS and CDR2 YFSETQ. CDR3 loop: CASSLGTSGSGDTQYF. DNA of the CDR3: TGCGCCAGCAGCTTGGGGACTAGCGGGAGTGGAGATACGCAGTATTTT. The variable domain in full, with the rest retrieved from reference TRBV5-1 and TRBJ2-3, is KAGVTQTPRYLIKTRGQQVTLSCSPISGHRSVSWYQQTPGQGLQFLFEYFSETQRNKGNFPGRFSGRQFSNSRSEMNVSTLELGDSALYLCASSLGTSGSGDTQYFGPGTRLTVL.

This clone was recorded only once. This rearrangement joins TRBV13 to TRBJ2-1; D perhaps matches TRBD2 (5 bases). The CDR3 extends over 15 amino acids. The V end was cut by 5 bases, the J end by 0 bases, with 11 bases between. The germline V gene encodes CDR1 PRHDT and CDR2 FYEKMQ (reference sequence). This CDR3 is CASSPTGFSYNEQFF. CDR3 DNA sequence: TGTGCCAGCAGCCCGACGGGGTTCTCCTACAATGAGCAGTTCTTC.

The V gene is TRBV6-6, the J gene TRBJ1-2, with a weak D call TRBD1 (5 bases). The CDR3 extends over 13 amino acids. The ends were cut back, 1 base at V and 2 bases at J, with 5 bases in the middle. Germline assignment: CDR1 MNHNY and CDR2 SVGAGI (reference sequence). CDR3 in amino acids: CASSYWTNYGYTF. CDR3 nucleotides: TGTGCCAGCAGTTACTGGACAAACTATGGCTACACCTTC.

This chain links TRBV28 with TRBJ1-2; a possible D gene is TRBD1 (5 bases). V was shortened by 5 bases and J by 0 bases, with 13 bases between the two germline ends. The CDR3 has 15 residues. Germline CDR1 is MDHEN and CDR2 is SYDVKM. The CDR3 sequence is CASSVTATANYGYTF. The DNA of the CDR3 is TGTGCCAGCAGTGTGACAGCCACAGCTAACTATGGCTACACCTTC.

V is TRBV18 and J is TRBJ2-3, with a weak D call TRBD2 (5 bases). Germline loops: CDR1 KGHSH, CDR2 LQKENI. Trimming cost V 0 bases and J 7 bases, with 17 bases left between them. This CDR3 contains 16 residues. CDR3 nucleotides: TGTGCCAGCTCACCACCGCGGCTAGCTCGTAGTTATACGCAGTATTTT. It yields the protein CASSPPRLARSYTQYF.

V and J are TRBV5-1 and TRBJ2-1; 14 positions match TRBD2. Trimming cost V 5 bases and J 9 bases; bases outside gene matches: 7. The germline gives CDR1 SGHRS, CDR2 YFSETQ. CDR3 length equals 15 residues. The chain's CDR3 is CASSSGLAGGVEQFF. CDR3 coding DNA: TGCGCCAGCAGTTCTGGACTAGCGGGGGGAGTTGAGCAGTTCTTC.

The chain recombines TRBV30 with TRBJ2-3; a possible D gene is TRBD2 (5 bases). V was shortened by 1 base and J by 4 bases, with 12 bases between the two germline ends. CDR1 is GTSNPN, CDR2 SVGIG, per germline (reference sequence). The CDR3 is 14 amino acids. The DNA of the CDR3 is TGTGCCTGGAGTGGATTTCTCGGGGCAGATACGCAGTATTTT. Protein sequence: CAWSGFLGADTQYF.

The chain employs TRBV14 and TRBJ2-3, with TRBD2 identical over 14 bases. V dropped 5 bases and J dropped 2; count of bases not matched to a gene: 9. Germline V CDR1 and CDR2: SGHDN, FVKESK. The CDR3 covers 18 residues. CDR3 nucleotide sequence: TGTGCCAGCAGCAAAGGGACTAGCGGGAGCCGGGTCACAGATACGCAGTATTTT. Translated, it gives CASSKGTSGSRVTDTQYF.

This clone was detected once. This sequence joins TRBV7-2 and TRBJ2-1, with 15 nucleotides matching TRBD2. Germline V CDR1 and CDR2: SGHTA, FQGNSA. This CDR3 has 18 residues. V dropped 1 base and J dropped 9; count of bases not matched to a gene: 10. The CDR3 DNA reads TGTGCCAGCAGCTTAGGTCTCCCCTGGACTAGCGGGGGGGGTGAGCAGTTCTTC. It is translated as CASSLGLPWTSGGGEQFF.

V gene TRBV4-1 combines with J gene TRBJ1-1, with no clear D. V was pared by 2 bases and J by 11 bases, with 18 bases between. The CDR3 extends over 14 amino acids. CDR1 MGHRA and CDR2 YSYEKL come from the germline V gene. The CDR3 loop reads CASSQPGISGFAFF. CDR3 coding DNA: TGCGCCAGCAGCCAACCGGGGATCTCGGGGTTCGCTTTCTTT.

V usage is TRBV4-1 and J usage is TRBJ2-1; TRBD2 aligns across 8 bases. The junction had 4 bases not matched to a gene; V was cut back by 4 bases and J by 8 bases. This CDR3 comprises 13 residues. Per germline, CDR1 MGHRA and CDR2 YSYEKL. The CDR3 reads CASSPGLGDEQFF. For the CDR3, the DNA is TGCGCCAGCAGCCCGGGACTAGGCGATGAGCAGTTCTTC.

The rearrangement uses TRBV9 and TRBJ2-3, with D maybe TRBD1 (5 bases). Trimming took 0 bases from V and 1 from J, leaving 15 bases between them. CDR3 length equals 17 residues. Germline V gene lookup returns CDR1 SGDLS and CDR2 YYNGEE. The chain's CDR3 is CASSVVGQGFGTDTQYF. CDR3 in DNA: TGTGCCAGCAGCGTAGTCGGCCAGGGTTTTGGCACAGATACGCAGTATTTT.

The chain has TRBV10-1 and TRBJ1-1; no clear D gene. V gave up 8 bases and J gave up 3 bases, with 19 bases separating them. CDR1 is WNHNN, CDR2 SYGVQD, per germline (reference sequence). The CDR3 runs 15 residues. The DNA for the CDR3 is TGCGCCAGCCGGCCGGGAGACACCATGTACACTGAAGCTTTCTTT. Translating gives CASRPGDTMYTEAFF.

The chain carries TRBV19 and TRBJ2-7; D might be TRBD2 (6 bases). The CDR3 is made up of 14 amino acids. Trimming stripped 1 base from V and 5 bases from J, with 12 bases between. Per the germline V gene, CDR1 is LNHDA and CDR2 is SQIVND (reference sequence). This CDR3 reads CASSIVGGSNEQYF. In nucleotides, the CDR3 is TGTGCCAGTAGTATAGTGGGGGGTTCCAACGAGCAGTACTTC.

The chain joins TRBV6-1 to TRBJ1-1, with 9 nucleotides matching TRBD1. V trimming: 3 bases; J trimming: 6 bases; junction bases outside the gene matches: 2. Germline CDR1 MNHNS, CDR2 SASEGT. The CDR3 length is 13 residues. The CDR3 is CASSDRQGAEAFF. CDR3 bases: TGTGCCAGCAGTGACAGACAGGGGGCTGAAGCTTTCTTT.

The chain couples TRBV27 to TRBJ2-7; D possibly corresponds to TRBD1 (5 bases). CDR3 length: 11 amino acids. Germline V gene lookup returns CDR1 MNHEY and CDR2 SMNVEV (reference sequence). V lost 7 bases and J lost 6, with 10 bases in between. CDR3 protein: CASIQGSEQYF. Here the CDR3 DNA reads TGTGCCAGCATCCAGGGTTCCGAGCAGTACTTC.